This T cell receptor beta chain is from a study of cytomegalovirus exposure and HLA in healthy donors (dated by TCRdb to 2015 to 2018). Regarding the study in general: According to an earlier analysis of 550 to 750 of the donors, about 170 million T cells yielded 117 million unique TCR beta sequences and more than 250 Gb of sequence data. An early release that covered more than 550 HLA-typed donors contained approximately 290 gigabases of sequencing data and 75 million to 100 million unique TCR sequences. Of the approximately 400 genotyped donors, around 81% fell in the genetic ancestry cluster associated with self-reported Caucasian donors. The study was designed to test whether signatures of past pathogen exposure could be identified by cataloging public T cell receptors. The study profiled the T cell repertoires of some 610 subjects by immunosequencing and related them to cytomegalovirus serostatus. Besides the first cohort of 550 to 750 subjects, a separate validation cohort made up of over a hundred different subjects was used. To predict cytomegalovirus infection status, the study combined high-throughput TCR immunosequencing, statistical association of individual TCRs with disease status, and machine learning. In a later analysis, previously published TCR beta repertoires from hundreds of donors were re-analyzed and high-resolution HLA genotyping was added so that TCR occurrence patterns could be studied. In the later analysis, no new phenotypic data were used to find candidate immune exposures; instead, reliance was placed on TCR beta sequences and their occurrence across donors. An earlier analysis of fewer than 750 of the donors used high-throughput TCR beta sequencing to judge whether each TCR beta V gene segment behaved as functional or pseudogenic. Donor age, sex, ethnicity and CMV serostatus were compiled alongside the repertoire data. A later genetic analysis used genome-wide SNP genotypes for about 55% of the 666 donors, treating that subset as a discovery cohort. Every discovery cohort repertoire had been produced on one sequencing platform. Class I and class II HLA loci were covered by the typing at four-digit resolution. Typing coverage differed by locus: A, B, C, DRB1 and DQB1 were typed in about 620-630 donors, DQA1 in about 550, DPA1 in some 570, and DPB1 in just under 490. Roughly 5 DR-DQ haplotypes were handled as single units for association and clustering, since linkage in the cohort was strong. Among about 390 genotyped donors of the cohort, an average of around 240,000 unique TCR beta nucleotide sequences were sequenced per donor, about a sixth of them non-productive.

The cohort consisted of some 730 healthy bone marrow donors. At the time of sampling, every cohort member was nominally healthy, though immune exposures that went unrecorded were likely present. The donor was CMV seropositive and was included in the group of 290 or so seropositive cohort members. Each donor provided a peripheral blood sample, and peripheral blood mononuclear cells were used for TCR beta sequencing. The Qiagen DNeasy Blood Extraction Kit was used to extract genomic DNA from the blood cell samples. The V and J ends are trimmed by 6 bases and 6 bases, leaving 11 bases between them. From the cysteine up to the phenylalanine, the CDR3 has a length of 12 residues. Just the 36-base CDR3 DNA is kept, in frame starting at base 1. Reading the germline V gene gives CDR1 SNHLY and CDR2 FYNNEI. Here is what the overall study found, with its caveats: According to the authors, the approach could potentially be generalized to other disease states and immunological phenotypes. The 87-base-pair reads could not distinguish some IMGT-functional V segments, including TRBV6-2 and TRBV6-3, so those segments were excluded. An earlier analysis of 587 of the donors showed that most TCR beta V segments appeared in productive rearrangements either about 87% or about 30% of the time, which broadly matched IMGT annotations. A few of the identified cytomegalovirus-associated TCR beta chains were confirmed in vitro to be specific for cytomegalovirus antigens. The cohort was sequenced for TCR beta chains only, and without alpha or paired-chain data the features that could be detected were limited. A cluster of highly shared sequence variants was judged likely to represent a technical artifact of the sequencing pipeline. In the study, around 160 TCR beta chains were listed as associated with cytomegalovirus. Because some donors lacked HLA typing at each locus, the association tests relied only on the typed subset. Assigning TCR associations to individual alleles was difficult when HLA alleles, especially DR and DQ, strongly co-occurred. A further reported finding was that TCR beta sequences accurately predicted the HLA-A and HLA-B alleles for most subjects in the first cohort. In a later genetic analysis, fewer N-insertions in productive TCRs were reported among donors in an Asian-associated ancestry cluster than the 666-donor mean. Correlated functional status among segregating V segments might be attributable to linkage disequilibrium, but an unknown experimental factor could not be ruled out. Cytomegalovirus status was reported to be diagnosed by the classifier with high specificity and sensitivity in both the original and validation cohorts. Sequencing depth was assumed to be roughly uniform across donors in the presence/absence analyses, though that assumption may not hold. In a later analysis, most CMV-associated TCR beta chains were found to appear HLA-restricted, with HLA associations seemingly driven largely by CMV exposure. CMV serostatus was the only immune exposure information available for the cohort. An association between a missense DCLRE1C variant and V-gene and J-gene trimming of TCR beta chains was found in a later genetic analysis and replicated in an independent cohort. In a later analysis, HLA-associated TCR beta chains showed more clonal expansion and lower generation probabilities than non-associated chains that were equally common. Because counts were too low, about 18 rarely observed V segments, including chromosome 9 orphons, were excluded from the earlier analysis of around 640 of the donors. A later analysis reported that several top co-occurrence clusters appeared linked to parvovirus B19, influenza, CMV and Epstein-Barr virus. In a later analysis, over 15,000 TCR beta sequences were associated with specific HLA alleles at a false discovery rate of 0.05. A later analysis found that TCR association rates varied across HLA loci, with DRB1 alleles showing the most associated TCRs and HLA-C alleles the fewest. Most TCR sequences were seen in very few donors, while some public TCRs were found in many individuals.

Turning to this clone: The clone's antigen remains unknown. No clone much larger than this one lies a single base away; base qualities are absent.

Library generation was performed with the immunoSEQ multiplex PCR assay. For the multiplex PCR, a mixture combining 60 forward primers for TCR Vbeta segments and 13 reverse primers for TCR Jbeta segments was used. Amplification of the CDR3 region of rearranged TCR beta genes was performed with a multiplex PCR assay on genomic DNA. Amplified TCR beta libraries were sequenced as 87-base-pair reads on the Illumina HiSeq System. From the authors' description of their analysis: In a later analysis, tens of millions of unique TCR beta chains were counted across the 500 to 850 repertoires, and around 10 million of these chains were shared by at least two donors. To remove PCR and sequencing errors, raw reads were error-corrected and collapsed into unique sequences using a nearest-neighbor algorithm that merged closely related sequences. Alignment of CDR3 sequences to IMGT reference sequences was used to assign V, D and J gene segments. For a sequence to be retained, a match of at least six nucleotides was required to both a V gene segment and a J gene segment. Rearrangements were classified as productive when the CDR3 lacked stop codons and remained in frame with V and J, and all other rearrangements were classified as non-productive. Following IMGT convention, CDR3 was defined as the stretch from the second conserved V-encoded cysteine to the conserved J-encoded phenylalanine. The earlier analysis of a few hundred of the donors excluded sequences that lacked an unambiguous match to a single V gene segment. An earlier analysis of 500 to 600 of the donors classified V segments as functional when productive rearrangements were above 56.7% and as segregating when the standard deviation between donors was above 5%. A statistical classification framework was built to diagnose cytomegalovirus status from the catalog of TCR beta chain sequences. A later analysis assigned V and J genes by comparing TCR nucleotide sequences with IMGT/GENE-DB human TR gene sequences. The TCRdist pipeline was used in a later analysis to assign CDR3 sequences and most-parsimonious VDJ recombination scenarios. In a later analysis, each TCR beta chain was defined by its CDR3 amino acid sequence together with its V-gene family, and reads lacking a unique V-gene family were excluded. In a later analysis, 550 to 650 highly shared, low-generation-probability nucleotide sequences were removed to address suspected cross-contamination and a sequencing artifact. In a later analysis, a clonal expansion index was calculated for each public chain from normalized within-repertoire ranks of inferred template counts. In a later analysis, generation probabilities were computed with a VDJ recombination model fitted to out-of-frame rearrangements, and the resulting probabilities were checked against IGoR. A later analysis scored TCR-TCR, TCR-HLA and TCR-CMV co-occurrence with hypergeometric tests, applying a repertoire-size bias correction to TCR pairs. A later analysis estimated false discovery rates by permuting HLA or CMV assignments 20 times. In a later analysis, co-occurring TCRs were grouped with DBSCAN, and TCRdist sequence similarity was added when clustering was performed within HLA-allele-positive subsets. Co-occurrence clustering excluded repertoires with fewer than 30,000 or more than 120,000 public chains, plus five with anomalous nucleotide sharing. TCRdb limited this immuneACCESS table to in-frame rearrangements with V and J called. A share of clones is missing; checked studies link under half to unresolved V genes, and the rest is unexplained. V and J calls and clone size come straight from that table; D and trimming were deduced from the DNA. Here the sample has 90,000 to 150,000 clones; approximately 72% occur a single time. The ten largest clones take up roughly 8.2% of the sample.

The sample was PBMCs. This TCR derives from a woman aged 40 to 49 in good health and CMV-seropositive. Recombination connected TRBV2 to TRBJ1-2; matching of 5 bases hints at TRBD1 as the D gene. The DNA sequence is as follows: TGTGCCAGCAGCTATGCAGGGAATGGCTACACCTTC. This translates into CASSYAGNGYTF. Full variable domain (CDR3 extended with the reference TRBV2 and TRBJ1-2 proteins): EPEVTQTPSHQVTQMGQEVILRCVPISNHLYFYWYRQILGQKVEFLVSFYNNEISEKSEIFDDQFSVERPDGSNFTLKIRSTKLEDSAMYFCASSYAGNGYTFGSGTRLTVV.